The present T cell receptor beta chain was sequenced within a study of B cell selection in AIRE deficiency. Conventional CD4 T cells were sorted as CD4+CD127+ cells. TCRdb keeps only in-frame clones here, not all; method: immunoSEQ multiplex PCR. The data contain roughly 25,000 clones, about 96% of them singletons. This CDR3 is 13 amino acids long. Germline V lookup: CDR1 SGHNT, CDR2 YYREEE (reference sequence). Trimming stripped 5 bases from V and 12 bases from J, with 20 bases between. This rearrangement joins TRBV5-4 to TRBJ1-2; the D is unclear. The sequenced sample consisted of conventional CD4+ T cells sorted from PBMCs. This clonotype was obtained from a human donor with AIRE deficiency. The CDR3 coding sequence is TGTGCCAGCAGATTGCGTCCCGGGGAAGCGAACACCTTC. Amino acids: CASRLRPGEANTF. Together with reference TRBV5-4 and TRBJ1-2, the CDR3 gives the full variable domain: ETGVTQSPTHLIKTRGQQVTLRCSSQSGHNTVSWYQQALGQGPQFIFQYYREEENGRGNFPPRFSGLQFPNYSSELNVNALELDDSALYLCASRLRPGEANTFGSGTRLTVV.